The 30 T cell receptor beta chains below all came from one sample that was sequenced in a study of human T cells and chemical hapten exposure. Time point meaning: pre-sensitization, week 0. The treatment here: therapeutic diphenylcyclopropenone sensitization with weekly scalp DPC. MiXCR was run by TCRdb on the RACE reads, yielding one entry per CDR3 protein. The sample has around 200,000 distinct CDR3 sequences, roughly 30% seen once. The sample here was whole blood, taken in connection with sensitization to the hapten diphenylcyclopropenone (DPC). Receptors originate from a woman aged 30 to 39 with alopecia areata. Some clones in this sample may be carry-over from other donors' samples.

The chain employs TRBV7-9 and TRBJ2-5; possibly TRBD1 for D (6 bases). V was trimmed by 8 bases and J by 6 bases, leaving 31 bases between them. Germline V gives CDR1 SEHNR, CDR2 FQNEAQ (reference sequence). CDR3 length: 18 amino acids. CDR3 coding DNA: TGTGCCAGCTCACGACCTCGGGACATCTCCATGGGGGAAAAGACCCAGTACTTC. It is translated as CASSRPRDISMGEKTQYF.

There are a few counts of this clonotype. This sequence joins TRBV20-1 and TRBJ2-2, with 8 bases identical to TRBD1. The CDR3 has 14 residues. The junction had 7 bases not matched to a gene; V was cut back by 6 bases and J by 4 bases. Germline-derived CDR1 and CDR2 are DFQATT and SNEGSKA (reference sequence). The CDR3 reads CSARTGRGTGELFF. The DNA of the CDR3 is TGCAGTGCAAGGACAGGGCGCGGCACCGGGGAGCTGTTTTTT.

The V and J genes are TRBV27 and TRBJ1-5; a weak D match, TRBD1 (5 bases). Germline assignment: CDR1 MNHEY and CDR2 SMNVEV (reference sequence). V lost 2 bases to trimming and J lost 3 bases, with 8 bases between them. The CDR3 runs 14 residues. DNA of the CDR3: TGTGCCAGCAGTTTACAGGGTGACAATCAGCCCCAGCATTTT. This translates into CASSLQGDNQPQHF.

This clonotype was seen ten or more times. This rearrangement joins TRBV6-5 to TRBJ1-2; 10 positions agree with TRBD1. The V gene's germline CDR1 is MNHEY and CDR2 SVGAGI. Trimming at V came to 0 bases and at J to 3 bases, leaving 10 bases not matched to a gene. CDR3 size: 18 residues. CDR3 in DNA: TGTGCCAGCAGTTACTCGAGTCCCGGACAGGGGGTTTACTATGGCTACACCTTC. This gives the protein CASSYSSPGQGVYYGYTF.

V gene TRBV28 combines with J gene TRBJ2-3, with D uncertain. This CDR3 has 14 residues. In germline, CDR1 is MDHEN, CDR2 SYDVKM. The V end was cut by 3 bases, the J end by 5 bases, with 12 bases between. CDR3 region: CASSFPGRRDTQYF. The CDR3 region has the DNA TGTGCCAGCAGTTTCCCTGGTAGACGAGATACGCAGTATTTT.

CDR3 region: CASKRGATSYNSPLHF. CDR3 bases: TGTGCCAGCAAAAGGGGGGCTACCTCCTATAATTCACCCCTCCACTTT. The chain combines TRBV27 with TRBJ1-6, with a possible D match to TRBD1 (6 bases). This CDR3 is 16 amino acids long. V was trimmed by 7 bases and J by 0 bases, leaving 13 bases between them. CDR1 and CDR2 from the germline V gene are MNHEY and SMNVEV (reference sequence).

This chain connects TRBV5-6 to TRBJ1-1; 9 bases map to TRBD1. Germline V gene lookup returns CDR1 SGHDT and CDR2 YYEEEE. Germline trimming cut 3 bases from V and 4 bases from J; bases unmatched to any gene: 16. The length of the CDR3 is 18 residues. The CDR3 loop reads CASSSDTGTGPWGTEAFF. DNA for the CDR3: TGTGCCAGCAGCTCAGACACCGGGACAGGGCCCTGGGGCACTGAAGCTTTCTTT.

This chain uses TRBV27 with TRBJ2-1, with D perhaps matching TRBD1 (6 bases). Germline V gives CDR1 MNHEY, CDR2 SMNVEV (reference sequence). Trimming removed 6 bases from V and 6 bases from J, with 15 bases in between. CDR3 length: 14 amino acids. The CDR3 DNA is TGTGCCAGCAGCCACAGGGCAGTGGGCAATGAGCAGTTCTTC. The encoded protein is CASSHRAVGNEQFF.

This clonotype has a handful of counts. This chain connects TRBV21-1 to TRBJ1-2; TRBD1, the table's D call, was not compared with the DNA. TRBV21-1 represents a pseudogene. The CDR3 has 13 amino acids. The CDR3 loop is CASSKDRFYGYTF. CDR3 coding DNA: TGTGCCAGCAGCAAGGACAGATTTTATGGCTACACCTTC.

The chain links TRBV6-2 or TRBV6-3 to TRBJ2-2; 7 bases map to TRBD1. The CDR3 is made up of 14 amino acids. Germline-derived CDR1 and CDR2 are MNHEY and SVGEGT. Trimming removed 5 bases from V and 7 bases from J; junction bases left unmatched: 7. CDR3 sequence reads: CASSQRQGFGELFF. CDR3 coding DNA: TGTGCCAGCAGTCAACGACAGGGTTTCGGGGAGCTGTTTTTT.

The V call is TRBV4-2, the J call TRBJ2-7; 16 bases line up with TRBD2. V lost 3 bases to trimming and J lost 7 bases; unmatched junction nucleotides: 6. CDR3 length: 16 amino acids. CDR1 is LGHNA, CDR2 YNFKEQ, per germline. This CDR3 is CASSQSGTSGGDEQYF. CDR3 bases: TGTGCCAGCAGCCAGTCTGGGACTAGCGGGGGGGATGAGCAGTACTTC.

This chain joins TRBV5-4 and TRBJ1-6; a weak D match, TRBD1 (6 bases). The CDR3 extends over 17 amino acids. V was cut by 0 bases and J by 7 bases, with 17 bases left in between. Looked up from germline, CDR1 is SGHNT and CDR2 is YYREEE (reference sequence). DNA of the CDR3: TGTGCCAGCAGCTTGGTTCCTGGGGGCCAAGGAAATTCACCCCTCCACTTT. Its translation is CASSLVPGGQGNSPLHF. Combining the CDR3 with reference TRBV5-4 and TRBJ1-6 gives the whole variable domain ETGVTQSPTHLIKTRGQQVTLRCSSQSGHNTVSWYQQALGQGPQFIFQYYREEENGRGNFPPRFSGLQFPNYSSELNVNALELDDSALYLCASSLVPGGQGNSPLHFGNGTRLTVT.

This chain links TRBV9 with TRBJ2-5, with 12 bases matching TRBD2. CDR3 size: 17 residues. CDR1 and CDR2 (germline): SGDLS, YYNGEE. V shed 0 bases, J shed 5 bases, and the junction held 8 bases outside the gene matches. The CDR3 spells CASSVDLAGGLRETQYF. CDR3 nucleotides: TGTGCCAGCAGCGTAGATCTAGCGGGGGGGCTCCGGGAGACCCAGTACTTC.

This chain connects TRBV21-1 to TRBJ1-1; the D call TRBD1 from the table was never checked on the DNA. TRBV21-1 is a recognized pseudogene. The CDR3 length is 15 residues. CDR3 sequence (DNA): TGTGCCAGCAGCAATCTTCGGGACCCTCACACTGAAGCTTTCTTT. Protein: CASSNLRDPHTEAFF.

This clonotype has a handful of counts. The V gene is TRBV29-1, the J gene TRBJ2-3; perhaps TRBD2 as D (6 bases). Germline lookup yields CDR1 SQVTM and CDR2 ANQGSEA. CDR3 size: 11 residues. The V end lost 6 bases, the J end lost 4 bases, and 8 bases lay between the germline ends. The CDR3 coding sequence is TGCAGCGTCGGGGAGGCAGATACGCAGTATTTT. Translation: CSVGEADTQYF.

This chain uses TRBV20-1 with TRBJ1-6, with TRBD1 matching 9 bases. CDR1 and CDR2 (germline): DFQATT, SNEGSKA (reference sequence). The CDR3 runs to 13 residues. Trimming at V came to 4 bases and at J to 10 bases, leaving 5 bases not matched to a gene. The CDR3 protein is CSATGTGNSPLHF. The CDR3 nucleotides are TGCAGTGCTACAGGGACAGGGAACTCACCCCTCCACTTT.

This clonotype has just a few counts. This rearrangement joins TRBV4-1 to TRBJ2-1, with 7 bases that match TRBD2. The J segment lost 10 bases and the V segment lost 2 bases, leaving 5 bases of the junction unmatched. CDR1 MGHRA and CDR2 YSYEKL come from the germline V gene. The CDR3 has 13 residues. CDR3 region: CASSQLAELEQFF. The CDR3 DNA is TGCGCCAGCAGCCAACTAGCGGAGTTGGAGCAGTTCTTC.

The chain combines TRBV6-1 with TRBJ2-7, with 9 bases lining up with TRBD1. J gave up 4 bases and V 5 bases, and 6 bases lay outside the gene matches. Germline CDR1 MNHNS, CDR2 SASEGT. The CDR3 spans 14 residues. CDR3 nucleotides: TGTGCCAGCAGTTGGCCGGGACAGGGTTACGAGCAGTACTTC. Protein product: CASSWPGQGYEQYF.

This clonotype was counted a few times. V is TRBV28 and J is TRBJ2-1, with a tentative D call TRBD2 (5 bases). In germline, CDR1 is MDHEN, CDR2 SYDVKM. Trimming took off 3 bases at V and 7 bases at J, with 10 bases between the two ends. This CDR3 is 13 amino acids long. The CDR3 sequence is CASSLRGYNEQFF. The CDR3 region has the DNA TGTGCCAGCAGTTTGAGAGGGTATAATGAGCAGTTCTTC.

This clonotype has a handful of counts. This chain uses TRBV20-1 with TRBJ2-1; 10 bases fit TRBD2. This CDR3 contains 17 residues. In germline, CDR1 is DFQATT, CDR2 SNEGSKA (reference sequence). J gave up 2 bases and V 3 bases, and 10 bases lay outside the gene matches. This chain's CDR3 is CSARFRLLAGAYNEQFF. CDR3 sequence (DNA): TGCAGTGCTAGGTTCCGACTGCTAGCGGGAGCCTACAATGAGCAGTTCTTC.

This rearrangement joins TRBV28 to TRBJ2-1, with 14 bases fitting TRBD2. The CDR3 length is 14 residues. V gave up 8 bases and J gave up 9 bases; unmatched junction bases: 6. Germline CDR1 reads MDHEN; CDR2 reads SYDVKM. CDR3 amino acids: CASGGLAGGLEQFF. In DNA, the CDR3 is TGTGCCAGCGGTGGACTAGCGGGGGGACTTGAGCAGTTCTTC.

This clonotype turned up a few times. The V gene is TRBV5-1, the J gene TRBJ2-5; a weak D match, TRBD2 (6 bases). The germline CDR1 and CDR2 sequences are SGHRS and YFSETQ. CDR3 length: 14 residues. Trimming removed 0 bases from V and 4 bases from J, with 10 bases in between. The CDR3 loop reads CASSLGRGSETQYF. In DNA form, the CDR3 reads TGCGCCAGCAGCTTGGGGAGGGGTTCAGAGACCCAGTACTTC.

V usage is TRBV7-2 and J usage is TRBJ2-2; perhaps D is TRBD1 or TRBD2 (5 bases each). The CDR3 is made up of 15 amino acids. Germline-derived CDR1 and CDR2 are SGHTA and FQGNSA. V was pared by 4 bases and J by 4 bases, with 13 bases between. CDR3 in amino acids: CASSSSRGGTGELFF. In DNA form, the CDR3 reads TGTGCCAGCAGCTCCTCCCGTGGGGGCACCGGGGAGCTGTTTTTT.

V is TRBV7-2 and J is TRBJ2-7, with D perhaps matching TRBD1 or TRBD2 (5 bases each). The CDR3 spans 14 residues. V lost 4 bases and J 3 bases, leaving 13 bases between the germline ends. CDR1 is SGHTA and CDR2 is FQGNSA in the germline V gene. Written as DNA, the CDR3 is TGTGCCAGCAGCTCCCTCTTGGGGGTCTACGAGCAGTACTTC. It is translated as CASSSLLGVYEQYF.

The chain uses TRBV6-2 or TRBV6-3 and TRBJ1-1, with D unresolved. The V gene lost 4 bases and the J gene lost 11 bases, with 17 bases spanning the gap. Germline-derived CDR1 and CDR2 are MNHEY and SVGEGT. The length of the CDR3 is 13 residues. The CDR3 coding sequence is TGTGCCAGCAGTTTCTTCCCGGGCAGAGACGCTTTCTTT. It translates to CASSFFPGRDAFF.

This clonotype turned up a few times. The rearrangement joins TRBV10-3 to TRBJ2-1; 7 bases are shared with TRBD2. The V and J ends lost 4 bases and 7 bases, in that order; junction bases with no gene match: 13. Germline V CDR1 and CDR2: ENHRY, SYGVKD. CDR3 length equals 16 residues. CDR3 residues: CAISGRTGGVENEQFF. CDR3 nucleotide sequence: TGTGCCATCAGTGGGCGGACTGGGGGGGTAGAGAATGAGCAGTTCTTC.

The V and J genes are TRBV29-1 and TRBJ2-3; 8 nucleotides line up with TRBD1. In germline, CDR1 is SQVTM, CDR2 ANQGSEA. The CDR3 consists of 14 residues. The V segment lost 6 bases and the J segment 6 bases; nucleotides outside the gene matches: 11. CDR3 in amino acids: CSVDGAGGQDTQYF. Written as DNA, the CDR3 is TGCAGCGTGGATGGGGCAGGGGGCCAGGATACGCAGTATTTT.

The CDR3 coding sequence is TGCAGTGCTAGAGATCCCCCGGGAGGCGAGAGGGCTTTCTTT. This sequence encodes CSARDPPGGERAFF. This chain joins TRBV20-1 and TRBJ1-1; no clear D. V shed 0 bases and J shed 11 bases, with 19 bases lying between them. Germline V gene data show CDR1 as DFQATT and CDR2 as SNEGSKA (reference sequence). There are 14 residues in the CDR3.

The V and J genes are TRBV7-2 and TRBJ2-7, with D possibly being TRBD1 (5 bases). The V end lost 1 base, the J end lost 6 bases, and 19 bases lay between the germline ends. The germline V gene has CDR1 SGHTA and CDR2 FQGNSA. The CDR3 has 16 residues. This chain's CDR3 is CASSLVPGRVGSEQYF. In DNA, the CDR3 is TGTGCCAGCAGCTTAGTTCCCGGCAGGGTCGGTAGCGAGCAGTACTTC.

The rearrangement links TRBV7-2 to TRBJ1-5; TRBD1 matches 9 bases. The J segment lost 2 bases and the V segment lost 4 bases, leaving 3 bases of the junction unmatched. Germline V gene lookup returns CDR1 SGHTA and CDR2 FQGNSA. CDR3 size: 15 residues. The CDR3 nucleotides read TGTGCCAGCAGCTGGGACAGGGAGTGCAATCAGCCCCAGCATTTT. It codes for CASSWDRECNQPQHF.